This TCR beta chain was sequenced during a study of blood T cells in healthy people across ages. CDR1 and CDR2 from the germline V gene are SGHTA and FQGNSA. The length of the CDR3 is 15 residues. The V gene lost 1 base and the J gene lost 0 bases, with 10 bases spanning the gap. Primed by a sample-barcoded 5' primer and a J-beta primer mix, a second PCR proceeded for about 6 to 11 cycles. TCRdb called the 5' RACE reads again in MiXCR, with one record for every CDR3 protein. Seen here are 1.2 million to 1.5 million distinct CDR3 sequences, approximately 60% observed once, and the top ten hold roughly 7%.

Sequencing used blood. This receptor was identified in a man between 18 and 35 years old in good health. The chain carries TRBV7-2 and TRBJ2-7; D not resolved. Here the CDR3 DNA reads TGTGCCAGCAGCTTAGATACAGTAAGCTCCTACGAGCAGTACTTC. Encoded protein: CASSLDTVSSYEQYF. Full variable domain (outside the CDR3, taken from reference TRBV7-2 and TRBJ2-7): GAGVSQSPSNKVTEKGKDVELRCDPISGHTALYWYRQSLGQGLEFLIYFQGNSAPDKSGLPSDRFSAERTGGSVSTLTIQRTQQEDSAVYLCASSLDTVSSYEQYFGPGTRLTVT.